Below, 4 T cell receptor beta chains from the same sample are listed, as sequenced in a study of vaccination and CD4 T cells after COVID-19. Treatment in this sample: approximately nine-day PBMC culture with coronavirus spike peptide pools or control peptides (ViraFEST assay). These receptors are not linked to any known antigen. The Oncomine TCR Beta short-read assay sequenced DNA from cultured CD4+ T cells. From the PCR reads, TCRdb called clonotypes with MiXCR, one entry per CDR3 protein. The table records about 5,600 distinct CDR3 sequences, around 50% of them present only once. Source material: CD4+ T cells from blood, cultured in vitro. The origin of the receptors is a human donor who had recovered from COVID-19.

The V and J genes are TRBV20-1 and TRBJ2-5; 9 bases fit TRBD1. Germline-derived CDR1 and CDR2 are DFQATT and SNEGSKA (reference sequence). Trimming removed 5 bases from V and 4 bases from J; junction bases left unmatched: 8. The CDR3 is made up of 14 amino acids. CDR3 sequence (DNA): TGCAGTGCTTCCCCGGGACAGGGACCAGAGACCCAGTACTTC. Protein: CSASPGQGPETQYF.

This chain connects TRBV12-3 or TRBV12-4 to TRBJ2-2, with D perhaps TRBD2 (5 bases). The V gene lost 8 bases and the J gene lost 1 base, with 11 bases spanning the gap. The CDR3 loop spans 14 amino acids. CDR3 DNA sequence: TGTGCCAGCGTAGCCGGGATGAACACCGGGGAGCTGTTTTTT. This codes for CASVAGMNTGELFF.

The rearrangement links TRBV12-3 or TRBV12-4 to TRBJ2-5, with D possibly matching TRBD2 (5 bases). Between the trimmed V and J ends, which lost 5 bases and 0 bases, there was a span of 13 bases. The CDR3 totals 15 residues. This chain's CDR3 is CASSLRRRYQETQYF. The CDR3, as DNA: TGTGCCAGCAGTCTCAGACGGAGGTACCAAGAGACCCAGTACTTC.

This sequence joins TRBV6-1 and TRBJ1-1; 8 bases fit TRBD1. The CDR3 spans 15 residues. The junction had 10 bases not matched to a gene; V was cut back by 6 bases and J by 4 bases. Looked up from germline, CDR1 is MNHNS and CDR2 is SASEGT. For the CDR3, the DNA is TGTGCCAGCAGCGTACAGGGGGAAGTTAGCACTGAAGCTTTCTTT. This codes for CASSVQGEVSTEAFF.